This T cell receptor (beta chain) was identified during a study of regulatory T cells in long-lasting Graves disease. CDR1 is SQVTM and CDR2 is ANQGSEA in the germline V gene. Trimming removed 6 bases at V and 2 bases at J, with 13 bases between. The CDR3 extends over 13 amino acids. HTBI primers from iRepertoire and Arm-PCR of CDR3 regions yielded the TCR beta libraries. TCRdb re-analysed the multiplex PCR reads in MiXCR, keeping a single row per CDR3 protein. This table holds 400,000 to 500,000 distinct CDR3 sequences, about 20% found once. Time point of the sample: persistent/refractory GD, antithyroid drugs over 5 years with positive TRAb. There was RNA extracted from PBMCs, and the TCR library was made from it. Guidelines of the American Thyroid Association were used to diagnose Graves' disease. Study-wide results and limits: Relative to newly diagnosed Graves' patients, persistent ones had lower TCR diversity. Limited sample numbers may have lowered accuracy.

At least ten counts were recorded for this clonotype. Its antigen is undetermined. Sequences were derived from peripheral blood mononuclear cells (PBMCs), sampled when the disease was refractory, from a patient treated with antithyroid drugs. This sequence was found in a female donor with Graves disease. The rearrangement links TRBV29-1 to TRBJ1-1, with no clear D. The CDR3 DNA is TGCAGCGTGGGCTTACTGGTCAACACTGAAGCTTTCTTT. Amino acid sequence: CSVGLLVNTEAFF. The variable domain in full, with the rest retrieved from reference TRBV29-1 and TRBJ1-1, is SAVISQKPSRDICQRGTSLTIQCQVDSQVTMMFWYRQQPGQSLTLIATANQGSEATYESGFVIDKFPISRPNLTFSTLTVSNMSPEDSSIYLCSVGLLVNTEAFFGQGTRLTVV.